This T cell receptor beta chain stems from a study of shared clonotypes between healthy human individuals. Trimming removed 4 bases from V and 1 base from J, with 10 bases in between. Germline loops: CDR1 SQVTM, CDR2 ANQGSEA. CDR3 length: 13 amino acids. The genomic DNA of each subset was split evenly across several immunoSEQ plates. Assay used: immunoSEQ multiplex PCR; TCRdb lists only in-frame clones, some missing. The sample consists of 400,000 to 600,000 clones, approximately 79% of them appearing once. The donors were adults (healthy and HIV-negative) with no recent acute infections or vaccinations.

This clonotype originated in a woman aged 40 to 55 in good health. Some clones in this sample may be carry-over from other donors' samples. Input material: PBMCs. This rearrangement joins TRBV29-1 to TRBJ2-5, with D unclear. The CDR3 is CSVVRGTQETQYF. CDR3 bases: TGCAGCGTTGTTCGAGGAACCCAAGAGACCCAGTACTTC.